This TCR beta chain was recovered during a study of post-analysis software for immune sequencing data. Looking at the study overall: In terms of disease course, relapsing-remitting, secondary progressive and progressive-relapsing multiple sclerosis were included. Study findings and constraints: Controls significantly exceeded multiple sclerosis patients in normalized Chao1 diversity. Compared with controls, patients had more of five TRBV segments, including TRBV5-6, TRBV5-1 and TRBV20-1.

Unique-molecular-identifier-tagged TCR beta cDNA libraries were used. MiXCR, applied by TCRdb to the PCR reads, yields one record per CDR3 protein. The sample has approximately 730,000 distinct CDR3 sequences; 25% to 30% are singletons. V was shortened by 2 bases and J by 8 bases, with 13 bases between the two germline ends. The CDR3 covers 14 residues. CDR1 is ENHRY, CDR2 SYGVKD, per germline. This clonotype came up a few times. As yet, its antigen is unknown. The V and J genes are TRBV10-3 and TRBJ1-5; D is perhaps TRBD1 (5 bases). The sample comprised blood. This TCR was recovered from a girl aged 10 to 17 with multiple sclerosis. CDR3 protein: CAISEAVGGKPQHF. CDR3 in DNA: TGTGCCATCAGTGAGGCCGTCGGGGGGAAGCCCCAGCATTTT.